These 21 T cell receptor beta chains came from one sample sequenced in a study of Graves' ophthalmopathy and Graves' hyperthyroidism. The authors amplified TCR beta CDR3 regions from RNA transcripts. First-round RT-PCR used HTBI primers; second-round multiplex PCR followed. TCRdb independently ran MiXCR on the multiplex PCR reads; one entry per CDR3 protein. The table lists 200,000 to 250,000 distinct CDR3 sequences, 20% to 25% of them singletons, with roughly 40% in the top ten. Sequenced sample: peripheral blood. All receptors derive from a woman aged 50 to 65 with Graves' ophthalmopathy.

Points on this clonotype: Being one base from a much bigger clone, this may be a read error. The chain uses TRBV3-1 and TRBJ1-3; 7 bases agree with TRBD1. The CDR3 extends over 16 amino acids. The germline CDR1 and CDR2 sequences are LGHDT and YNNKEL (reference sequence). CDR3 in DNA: TGTGCCATCAGCCGACACGACAGGGCGGTCGGAAACACCATATATTTT. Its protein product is CAISRHDRAVGNTIYF.

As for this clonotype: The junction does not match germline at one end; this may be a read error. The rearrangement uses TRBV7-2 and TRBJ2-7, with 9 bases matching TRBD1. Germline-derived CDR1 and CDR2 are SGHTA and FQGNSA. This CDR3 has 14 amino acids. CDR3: CASSLRTGGYEQCF. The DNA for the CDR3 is TGTGCCAGCAGCTTACGAACAGGGGGCTACGAGCAGTGCTTC.

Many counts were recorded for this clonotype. The CDR3 DNA reads TGTGCCAGCAGCCGACAGATATCCACTGAAGCTTTCTTT. It encodes CASSRQISTEAFF. The chain is built from TRBV14 and TRBJ1-1, with D possibly TRBD1 on 5 matching bases. The germline gives CDR1 SGHDN, CDR2 FVKESK. Deletions cut 4 bases from V and 4 bases from J, with 10 bases between. CDR3 size: 13 residues.

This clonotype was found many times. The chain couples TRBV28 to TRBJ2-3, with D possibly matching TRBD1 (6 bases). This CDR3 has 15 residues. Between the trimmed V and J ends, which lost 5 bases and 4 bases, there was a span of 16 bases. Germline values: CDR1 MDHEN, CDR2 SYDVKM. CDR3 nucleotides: TGTGCCAGCAGTCGTCAGGACAGTCCGGCAGATACGCAGTATTTT. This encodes CASSRQDSPADTQYF.

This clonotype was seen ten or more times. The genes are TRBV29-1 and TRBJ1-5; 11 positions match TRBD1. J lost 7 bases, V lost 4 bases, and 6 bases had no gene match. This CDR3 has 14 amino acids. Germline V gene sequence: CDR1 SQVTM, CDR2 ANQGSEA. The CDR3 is CSVGSGTGGQPQHF. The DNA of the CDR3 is TGCAGCGTTGGATCGGGGACAGGGGGACAGCCCCAGCATTTT.

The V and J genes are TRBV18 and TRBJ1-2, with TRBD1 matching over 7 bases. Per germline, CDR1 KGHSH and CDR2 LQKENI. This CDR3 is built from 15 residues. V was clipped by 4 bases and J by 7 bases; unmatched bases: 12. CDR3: CASSHERQGDSGYTF. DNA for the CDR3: TGTGCCAGCTCACACGAACGACAGGGAGATTCTGGCTACACCTTC.

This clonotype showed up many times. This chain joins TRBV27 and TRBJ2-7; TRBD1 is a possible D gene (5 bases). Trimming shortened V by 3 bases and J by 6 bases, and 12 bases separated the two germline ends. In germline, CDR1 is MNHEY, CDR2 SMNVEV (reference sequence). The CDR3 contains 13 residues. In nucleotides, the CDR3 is TGTGCCAGCAGTTTCGCGTCCCAGGGCGAGCAGTACTTC. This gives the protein CASSFASQGEQYF.

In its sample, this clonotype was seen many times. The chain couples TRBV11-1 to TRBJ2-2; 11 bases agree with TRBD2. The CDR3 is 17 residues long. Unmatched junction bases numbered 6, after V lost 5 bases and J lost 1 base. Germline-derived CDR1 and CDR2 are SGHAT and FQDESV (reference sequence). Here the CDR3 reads CASSPGTSGRNTGELFF. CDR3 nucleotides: TGTGCCAGCAGCCCCGGGACTAGCGGACGGAACACCGGGGAGCTGTTTTTT. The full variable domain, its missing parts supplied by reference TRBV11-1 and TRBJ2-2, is EAEVAQSPRYKITEKSQAVAFWCDPISGHATLYWYRQILGQGPELLVQFQDESVVDDSQLPKDRFSAERLKGVDSTLKIQPAELGDSAMYLCASSPGTSGRNTGELFFGEGSRLTVL.

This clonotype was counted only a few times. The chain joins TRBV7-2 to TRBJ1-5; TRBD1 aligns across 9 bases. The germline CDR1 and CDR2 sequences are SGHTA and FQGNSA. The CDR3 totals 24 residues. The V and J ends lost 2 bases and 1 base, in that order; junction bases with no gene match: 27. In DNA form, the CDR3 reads TGTGCCAGCAGCTTATTGCCTGGGGCCGAACCCCCCGAACAGGGGGCGTGGAGCAATCAGCCCCAGCATTTT. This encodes CASSLLPGAEPPEQGAWSNQPQHF.

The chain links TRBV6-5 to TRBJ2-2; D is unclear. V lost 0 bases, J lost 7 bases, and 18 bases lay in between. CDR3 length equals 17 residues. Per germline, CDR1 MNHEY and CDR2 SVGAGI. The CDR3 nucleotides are TGTGCCAGCAGTTACTCGCGATTTAGATATTCGCACGGGGAGCTGTTTTTT. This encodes CASSYSRFRYSHGELFF.

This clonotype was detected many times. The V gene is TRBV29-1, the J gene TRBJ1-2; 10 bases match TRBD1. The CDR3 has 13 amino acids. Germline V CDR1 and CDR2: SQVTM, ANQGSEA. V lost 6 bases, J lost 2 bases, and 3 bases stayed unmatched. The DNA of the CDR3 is TGCAGCGTGCTGGACAGGGGGAACTATGGCTACACCTTC. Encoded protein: CSVLDRGNYGYTF.

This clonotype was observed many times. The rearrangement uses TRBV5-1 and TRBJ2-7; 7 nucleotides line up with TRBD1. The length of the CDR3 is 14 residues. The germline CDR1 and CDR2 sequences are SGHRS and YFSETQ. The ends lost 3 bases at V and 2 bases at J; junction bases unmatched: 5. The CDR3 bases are TGCGCCAGCAGCTCCGGGGACAGCACCTACGAGCAGTACTTC. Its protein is CASSSGDSTYEQYF.

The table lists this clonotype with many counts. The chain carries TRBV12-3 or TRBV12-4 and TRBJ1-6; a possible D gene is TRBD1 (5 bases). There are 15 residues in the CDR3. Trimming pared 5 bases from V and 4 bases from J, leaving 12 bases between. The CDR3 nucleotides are TGTGCCAGCAGTGGGACTAGGGAGTATAATTCACCCCTCCACTTT. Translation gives CASSGTREYNSPLHF.

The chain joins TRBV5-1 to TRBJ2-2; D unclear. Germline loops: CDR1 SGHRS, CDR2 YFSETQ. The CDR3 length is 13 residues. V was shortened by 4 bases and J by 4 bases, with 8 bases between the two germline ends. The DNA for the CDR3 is TGCGCCAGCAGCAATATGAGCACCGGGGAGCTGTTTTTT. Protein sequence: CASSNMSTGELFF. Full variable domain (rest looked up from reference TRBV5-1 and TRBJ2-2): KAGVTQTPRYLIKTRGQQVTLSCSPISGHRSVSWYQQTPGQGLQFLFEYFSETQRNKGNFPGRFSGRQFSNSRSEMNVSTLELGDSALYLCASSNMSTGELFFGEGSRLTVL.

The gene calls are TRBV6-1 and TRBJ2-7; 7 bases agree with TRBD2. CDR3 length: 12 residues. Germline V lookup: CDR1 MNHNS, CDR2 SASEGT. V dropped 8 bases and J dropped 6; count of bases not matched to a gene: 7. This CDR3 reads CASGRGTGEQYF. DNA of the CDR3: TGTGCCAGCGGGAGGGGTACGGGCGAGCAGTACTTC.

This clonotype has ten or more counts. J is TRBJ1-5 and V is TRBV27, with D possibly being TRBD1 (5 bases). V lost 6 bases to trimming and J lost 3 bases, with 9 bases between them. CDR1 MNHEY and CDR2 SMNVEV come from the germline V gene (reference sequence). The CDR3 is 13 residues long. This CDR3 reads CASRPGFNQPQHF. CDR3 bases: TGTGCCAGCAGACCAGGGTTCAATCAGCCCCAGCATTTT.

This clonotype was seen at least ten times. CDR3 residues: CASSYSMGLGETQYF. The DNA for the CDR3 is TGTGCCAGCAGTTACTCCATGGGCCTGGGAGAGACCCAGTACTTC. V usage is TRBV6-5 and J usage is TRBJ2-5; D is unclear. This CDR3 contains 15 residues. Trimming took off 0 bases at V and 4 bases at J, with 12 bases between the two ends. CDR1 is MNHEY, CDR2 SVGAGI, per germline.

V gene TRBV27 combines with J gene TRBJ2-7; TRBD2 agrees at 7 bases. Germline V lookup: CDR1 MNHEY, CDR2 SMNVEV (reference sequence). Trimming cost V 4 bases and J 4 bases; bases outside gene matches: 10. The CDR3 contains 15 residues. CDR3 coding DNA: TGTGCCAGCAGTTGGGGAGGGCCCGCAGTGTACGAGCAGTACTTC. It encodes CASSWGGPAVYEQYF.

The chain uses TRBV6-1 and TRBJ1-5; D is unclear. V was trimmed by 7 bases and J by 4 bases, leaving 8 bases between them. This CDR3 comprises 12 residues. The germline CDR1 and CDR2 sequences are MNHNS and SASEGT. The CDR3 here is CASTEPNQPQHF. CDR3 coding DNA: TGTGCCAGCACGGAGCCGAATCAGCCCCAGCATTTT.

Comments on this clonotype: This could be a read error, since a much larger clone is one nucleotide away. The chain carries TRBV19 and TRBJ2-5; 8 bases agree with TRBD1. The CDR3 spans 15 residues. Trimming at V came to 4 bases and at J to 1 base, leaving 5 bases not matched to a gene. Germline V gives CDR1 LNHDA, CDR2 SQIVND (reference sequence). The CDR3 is CASSTQDRAQETQYF. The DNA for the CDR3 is TGTGCCAGTAGTACCCAGGACAGGGCCCAAGAGACCCAGTACTTC.

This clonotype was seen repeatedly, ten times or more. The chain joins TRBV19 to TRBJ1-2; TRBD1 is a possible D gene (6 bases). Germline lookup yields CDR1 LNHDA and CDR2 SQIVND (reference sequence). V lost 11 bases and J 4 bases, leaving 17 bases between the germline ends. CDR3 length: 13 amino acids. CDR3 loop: CASRGMIGYGYTF. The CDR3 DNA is TGTGCCTCCAGGGGAATGATCGGCTATGGCTACACCTTC.